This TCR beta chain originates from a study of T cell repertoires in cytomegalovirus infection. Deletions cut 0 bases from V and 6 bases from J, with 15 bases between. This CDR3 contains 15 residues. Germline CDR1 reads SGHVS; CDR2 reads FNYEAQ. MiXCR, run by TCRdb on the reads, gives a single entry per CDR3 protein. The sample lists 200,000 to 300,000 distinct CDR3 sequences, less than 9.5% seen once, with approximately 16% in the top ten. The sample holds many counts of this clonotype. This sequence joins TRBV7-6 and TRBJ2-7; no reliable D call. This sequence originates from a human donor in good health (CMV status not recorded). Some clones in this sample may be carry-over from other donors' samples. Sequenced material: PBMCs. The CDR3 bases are TGTGCCAGCAGCTTAGCTTTAGATGAGACGGGCGAGCAGTACTTC. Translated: CASSLALDETGEQYF.